This TCR beta chain stems from a study of prognosis after radiotherapy for stage I lung cancer. Genomic DNA was subjected to two-round multiplex PCR for amplification of TCR beta CDR3. Primers targeting each individual TRBV and TRBJ gene were applied in first-round PCR. TCRdb passed the multiplex PCR reads through MiXCR, listing each CDR3 protein once. Of 51,000 or so distinct CDR3 sequences in the sample, around a third were seen once. V lost 6 bases, J lost 0 bases, and 11 bases stayed unmatched. Germline lookup yields CDR1 DFQATT and CDR2 SNEGSKA (reference sequence). The CDR3 runs 18 residues. In this sample, this clonotype turned up many times.

The genes are TRBV20-1 and TRBJ2-3; 14 bases match TRBD2. This sequence was found in a donor aged 50 or older with non-small cell lung cancer. The specimen was PBMCs, collected before or after stereotactic body radiation therapy (not recorded which). CDR3 sequence (DNA): TGCAGTGCCATCAAGGGACTAGCGGGAGTCTCTAGCACAGATACGCAGTATTTT. Amino acids: CSAIKGLAGVSSTDTQYF.